What follows are 6 T cell receptor beta chains derived from one specimen sequenced in a study of cytomegalovirus exposure and HLA in healthy donors. Use of 60 Vbeta and 13 Jbeta primers characterized the PCR. Generated by immunoSEQ multiplex PCR, the TCRdb table keeps only in-frame clones and is missing some. The data hold fewer than 250,000 clones, with over 60% observed a single time. The specimen was PBMCs. The receptors derive from a man aged 40-50 years in good health and CMV-seronegative.

This clone has more than one count but fewer than ten. CDR3 residues: CASSLRAGGHTGELFF. CDR3 DNA: TGTGCCAGCAGCTTGAGAGCGGGGGGGCACACCGGGGAGCTGTTTTTT. V and J are TRBV5-6 and TRBJ2-2; TRBD2 matches at 10 bases. Unmatched junction bases numbered 3, after V lost 1 base and J lost 3 bases. The CDR3 extends over 16 amino acids. In germline, CDR1 is SGHDT, CDR2 YYEEEE.

This sequence joins TRBV10-3 and TRBJ2-7; TRBD2 matches 7 bases. The length of the CDR3 is 14 residues. Germline V gives CDR1 ENHRY, CDR2 SYGVKD. V shed 0 bases and J 3 bases; nucleotides not matched to a gene: 2. The CDR3 region has the DNA TGTGCCATCAGTGAGTCGGCGGGAGACTACGAGCAGTACTTC. It translates to CAISESAGDYEQYF.

This chain uses TRBV19 with TRBJ1-6; 7 positions match TRBD1. This CDR3 has 14 amino acids. In germline, CDR1 is LNHDA, CDR2 SQIVND (reference sequence). J gave up 6 bases and V 6 bases, and 5 bases lay outside the gene matches. CDR3 coding DNA: TGTGCCAGTAGCAGACAGGGAAGTAATTCACCCCTCCACTTT. This encodes CASSRQGSNSPLHF.

This clone was recorded only once. The chain is built from TRBV6-5 and TRBJ2-7, with D possibly being TRBD1 (6 bases). The V gene lost 7 bases and the J gene lost 5 bases, with 18 bases spanning the gap. The V gene's germline CDR1 is MNHEY and CDR2 SVGAGI. This CDR3 is 14 amino acids long. The CDR3 coding sequence is TGTGCCAGCATGGACAGTGGTCTGGAAAACGAGCAGTACTTC. Residues: CASMDSGLENEQYF.

The chain combines TRBV29-1 with TRBJ2-5; TRBD2 is a possible D gene (6 bases). CDR1 and CDR2 from the germline V gene are SQVTM and ANQGSEA. The ends were cut back, 4 bases at V and 4 bases at J, with 10 bases in the middle. There are 12 residues in the CDR3. The CDR3 nucleotides read TGCAGCGTTGCAGTGGGGGGAGAGACCCAGTACTTC. It translates to CSVAVGGETQYF. The full variable domain, in which reference TRBV29-1 and TRBJ2-5 provide the parts outside the CDR3, is SAVISQKPSRDICQRGTSLTIQCQVDSQVTMMFWYRQQPGQSLTLIATANQGSEATYESGFVIDKFPISRPNLTFSTLTVSNMSPEDSSIYLCSVAVGGETQYFGPGTRLLVL.

The rearrangement joins TRBV4-1 to TRBJ1-2; possible D gene TRBD1, 5 bases. Germline assignment: CDR1 MGHRA and CDR2 YSYEKL. Trimming removed 4 bases from V and 2 bases from J, with 14 bases in between. The CDR3 totals 15 residues. CDR3 bases: TGCGCCAGCAGCCCAAACGCAGGGCAGAACTATGGCTACACCTTC. The encoded protein is CASSPNAGQNYGYTF.